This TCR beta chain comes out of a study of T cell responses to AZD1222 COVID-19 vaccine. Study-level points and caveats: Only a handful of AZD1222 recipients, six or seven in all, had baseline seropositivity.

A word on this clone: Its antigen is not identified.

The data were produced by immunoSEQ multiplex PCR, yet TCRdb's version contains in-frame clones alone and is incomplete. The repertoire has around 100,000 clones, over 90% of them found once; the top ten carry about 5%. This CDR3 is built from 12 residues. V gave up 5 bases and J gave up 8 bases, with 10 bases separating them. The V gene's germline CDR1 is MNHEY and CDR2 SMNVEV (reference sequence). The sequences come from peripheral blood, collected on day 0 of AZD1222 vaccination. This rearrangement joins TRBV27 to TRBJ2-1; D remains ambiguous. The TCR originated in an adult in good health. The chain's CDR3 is CASSPRSDEQFF. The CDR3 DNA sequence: TGTGCCAGCAGTCCCAGGAGCGATGAGCAGTTCTTC.